This TCR beta chain was observed in a study of blood T cell repertoires in COVID-19. At the level of the study: There were acute and convalescent COVID-19 samples, and they came from the United States, Italy and Spain. Sample material is recorded as cDNA or gDNA derived from T cells, B-cell-depleted T cells, or PBMCs.

Original handling: By means of reference gene primer amplification, nucleated cell counts were estimated. Profiling relied on immunoSEQ multiplex PCR, and the TCRdb table lists in-frame clones only, not all of them. V, J and clone size were drawn from that table, and D and trimming were deduced from the DNA. The profile shows 60,000 or so clones, around 87% of them singletons. The TCR comes from a human donor with acute or convalescent COVID-19. The donor label of this sample is uncertain. The specimen was peripheral blood.

In DNA, the CDR3 is TGTGCCAGCAGCCAATCAGGATCTGGAAACACCATATATTTT. It translates to CASSQSGSGNTIYF. The chain couples TRBV14 to TRBJ1-3; D is undetermined. V was clipped by 2 bases and J by 1 base, with 6 bases between them. Germline V lookup: CDR1 SGHDN, CDR2 FVKESK. This CDR3 is built from 14 residues. Filled out from reference TRBV14 and TRBJ1-3, the complete variable domain reads EAGVTQFPSHSVIEKGQTVTLRCDPISGHDNLYWYRRVMGKEIKFLLHFVKESKQDESGMPNNRFLAERTGGTYSTLKVQPAELEDSGVYFCASSQSGSGNTIYFGEGSWLTVV.